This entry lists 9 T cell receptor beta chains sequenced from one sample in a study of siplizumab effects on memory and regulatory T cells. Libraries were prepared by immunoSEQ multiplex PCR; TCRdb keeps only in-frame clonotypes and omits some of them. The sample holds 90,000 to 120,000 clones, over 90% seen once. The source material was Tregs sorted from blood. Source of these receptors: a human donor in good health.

The CDR3: CASSPRDGIYEQYF. The CDR3 DNA is TGTGCCAGCAGTCCTCGGGACGGGATCTACGAGCAGTACTTC. The chain links TRBV6-5 to TRBJ2-7; D is tentatively TRBD1 or TRBD2 (5 bases each). With 5 bases removed from V and 3 bases from J, the gap between germline ends came to 14 bases. Germline V gives CDR1 MNHEY, CDR2 SVGAGI. This CDR3 is built from 14 residues.

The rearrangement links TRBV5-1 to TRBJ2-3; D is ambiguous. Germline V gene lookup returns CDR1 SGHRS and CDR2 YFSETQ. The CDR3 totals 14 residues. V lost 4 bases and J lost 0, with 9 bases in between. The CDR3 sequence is CASSVSRSTDTQYF. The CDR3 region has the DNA TGCGCCAGCAGCGTCTCCCGAAGCACAGATACGCAGTATTTT.

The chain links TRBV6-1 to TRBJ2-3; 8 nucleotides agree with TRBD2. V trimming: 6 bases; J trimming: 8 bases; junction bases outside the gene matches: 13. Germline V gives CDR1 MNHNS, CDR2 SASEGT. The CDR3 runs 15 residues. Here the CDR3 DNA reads TGTGCCAGCAGGGGGGAGGCGGGGGGAGGCGTTACGCAGTATTTT. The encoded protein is CASRGEAGGGVTQYF.

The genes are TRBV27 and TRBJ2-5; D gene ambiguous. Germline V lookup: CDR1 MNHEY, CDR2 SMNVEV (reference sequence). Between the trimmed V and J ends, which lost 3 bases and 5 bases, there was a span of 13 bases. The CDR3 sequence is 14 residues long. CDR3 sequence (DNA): TGTGCCAGCAGTTTGAATAGAGCTCCCGAGACCCAGTACTTC. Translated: CASSLNRAPETQYF.

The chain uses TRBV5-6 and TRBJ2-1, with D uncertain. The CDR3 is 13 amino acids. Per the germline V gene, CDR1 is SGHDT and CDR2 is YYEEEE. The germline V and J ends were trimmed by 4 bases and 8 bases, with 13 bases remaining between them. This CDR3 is CASSPRNIDEQFF. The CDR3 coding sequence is TGTGCCAGCAGCCCCAGGAATATCGATGAGCAGTTCTTC.

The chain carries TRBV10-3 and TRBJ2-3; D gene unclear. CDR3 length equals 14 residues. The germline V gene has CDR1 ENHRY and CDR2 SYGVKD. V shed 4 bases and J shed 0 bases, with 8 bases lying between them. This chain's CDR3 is CAISVGSSTDTQYF. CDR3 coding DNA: TGTGCCATCAGTGTGGGTAGTAGCACAGATACGCAGTATTTT.

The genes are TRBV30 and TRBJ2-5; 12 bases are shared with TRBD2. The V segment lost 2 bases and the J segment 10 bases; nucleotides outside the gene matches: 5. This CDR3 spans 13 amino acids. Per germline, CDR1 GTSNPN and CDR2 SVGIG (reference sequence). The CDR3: CAWSPSGRASQYF. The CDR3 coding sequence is TGTGCCTGGAGTCCTAGCGGGAGGGCTAGCCAGTACTTC.

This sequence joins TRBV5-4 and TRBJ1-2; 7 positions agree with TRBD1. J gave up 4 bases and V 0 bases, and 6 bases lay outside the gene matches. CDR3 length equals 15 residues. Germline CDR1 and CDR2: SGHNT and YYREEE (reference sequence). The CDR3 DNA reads TGTGCCAGCAGCTTGGCCGGACAGGCCTCCTATGGCTACACCTTC. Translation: CASSLAGQASYGYTF.

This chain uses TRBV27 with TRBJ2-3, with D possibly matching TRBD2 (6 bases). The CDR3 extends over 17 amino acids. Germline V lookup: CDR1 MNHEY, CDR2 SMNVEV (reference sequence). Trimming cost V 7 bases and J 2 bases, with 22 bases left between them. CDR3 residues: CASTVQGGDYHTDTQYF. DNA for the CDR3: TGTGCCAGCACAGTTCAGGGAGGTGATTATCACACAGATACGCAGTATTTT.